The 2 T cell receptor beta chains below come from one sample, sequenced in a study of CD8 T cells in ankylosing spondylitis. Which antigens these TCRs recognize remains unknown. Regarding the study as a whole: Characteristic of ankylosing spondylitis blood, it appeared, was a TCR beta motif comprising 7 to 9 highly homologous variants.

TCRdb reanalysed the 5' RACE reads using MiXCR and keeps one entry per CDR3 protein. The table includes under 950,000 distinct CDR3 sequences, roughly 19% detected once. The material sequenced was blood, either unsorted or a sorted T cell fraction (not recorded which). These receptors were collected from a male donor with ankylosing spondylitis.

This clonotype was picked up a small number of times. The chain has TRBV7-3 and TRBJ2-5; unclear D gene. CDR1 is SGHTA, CDR2 FQGTGA, per germline. V shed 7 bases and J shed 0 bases, with 18 bases lying between them. The CDR3 runs to 16 residues. The CDR3 sequence: CASTMSGSNNQETQYF. The CDR3 DNA is TGTGCCAGCACAATGTCAGGATCGAATAACCAAGAGACCCAGTACTTC.

This clonotype came up a few times. This chain links TRBV11-2 with TRBJ2-3; 10 nucleotides line up with TRBD1. The V gene end was trimmed by 7 bases and the J gene end by 3 bases; junction bases not matched to a gene: 7. Germline CDR1 reads SGHAT; CDR2 reads FQNNGV. The CDR3 consists of 15 residues. This CDR3 is CASTDRGRITDTQYF. For the CDR3, the DNA is TGTGCCAGCACAGACAGGGGGCGGATTACAGATACGCAGTATTTT.